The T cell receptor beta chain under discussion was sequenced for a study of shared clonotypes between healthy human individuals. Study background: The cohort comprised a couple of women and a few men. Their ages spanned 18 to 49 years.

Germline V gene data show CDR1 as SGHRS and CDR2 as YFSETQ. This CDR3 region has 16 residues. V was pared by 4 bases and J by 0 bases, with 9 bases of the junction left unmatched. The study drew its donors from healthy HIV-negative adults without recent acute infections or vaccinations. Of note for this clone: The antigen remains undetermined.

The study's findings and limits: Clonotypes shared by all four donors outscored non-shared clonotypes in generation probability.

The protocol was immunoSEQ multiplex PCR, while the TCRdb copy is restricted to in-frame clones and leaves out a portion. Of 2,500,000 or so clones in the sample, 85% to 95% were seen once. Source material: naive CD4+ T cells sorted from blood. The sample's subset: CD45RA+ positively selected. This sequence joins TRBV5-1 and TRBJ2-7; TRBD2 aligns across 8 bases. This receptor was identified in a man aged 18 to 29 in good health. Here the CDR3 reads CASSVDSGRASYEQYF. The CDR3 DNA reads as TGCGCCAGCAGCGTGGACAGCGGGAGAGCCTCCTACGAGCAGTACTTC.